A single sample is the source of the 12 T cell receptor beta chains below, sequenced in a study of CD8 T cells in ankylosing spondylitis (dated 2017 in TCRdb). Library method: 5' RACE. Data came from an Illumina HiSeq 2500. TCRdb trimmed public reads at Q25 via fastp, called clones via MiXCR and kept in-frame beta chains. For every CDR3 protein sequence, its rows merge into one entry that carries the most common genes and DNA. This sample gives around 230,000 distinct CDR3 sequences in total; less than 9.5% of them show up just once. Jointly, the top ten make up around 4.9% of the sample. The sequencing input was blood, either unsorted or a sorted T cell fraction (not recorded which). The origin of the receptors is a female donor with ankylosing spondylitis or in good health (not recorded which).

This clonotype was seen many times. This rearrangement joins TRBV6-5 to TRBJ1-4, with D uncertain. The CDR3 consists of 15 residues. Germline V gene lookup returns CDR1 MNHEY and CDR2 SVGAGI. With 0 bases removed from V and 8 bases from J, the gap between germline ends came to 13 bases. The CDR3 nucleotides read TGTGCCAGCAGTTACTCCGGCAGAGCGGGAGAAAAACTGTTTTTT. This encodes CASSYSGRAGEKLFF.

This rearrangement joins TRBV4-3 to TRBJ2-1; maybe TRBD2 (5 bases). Trimming left V 0 bases short and J 6 bases short, with 9 bases between. This CDR3 contains 14 residues. Germline CDR1 and CDR2: LGHNA and YSLEER. CDR3 sequence reads: CASSQDSAGNEQFF. The CDR3 DNA reads as TGCGCCAGCAGCCAAGATAGCGCAGGCAATGAGCAGTTCTTC.

This clonotype came up many times. The CDR3 region is CASRPFSGKAYNEQFF. CDR3 in DNA: TGTGCCAGTAGGCCCTTTAGCGGGAAAGCTTACAATGAGCAGTTCTTC. V usage is TRBV19 and J usage is TRBJ2-1, with 8 bases fitting TRBD2. The CDR3 runs 16 residues. CDR1 and CDR2 (germline): LNHDA, SQIVND (reference sequence). J lost 4 bases, V lost 6 bases, and 11 bases had no gene match.

There are many counts of this clonotype. The chain carries TRBV25-1 and TRBJ1-4; TRBD1 aligns across 7 bases. V trimming: 1 base; J trimming: 0 bases; junction bases outside the gene matches: 8. The CDR3 has 18 amino acids. Germline CDR1 and CDR2: MGHDK and SYGVNS. Here the CDR3 DNA reads TGTGCCAGCAGTGAATGGGGGACAGCCGACTCAACTAATGAAAAACTGTTTTTT. Protein: CASSEWGTADSTNEKLFF.

This clonotype has at least ten counts. The gene calls are TRBV10-2 and TRBJ2-5; no reliable D call. The CDR3 covers 15 residues. CDR1 is WSHSY and CDR2 is SAAADI in the germline V gene. V was clipped by 2 bases and J by 1 base, with 11 bases between them. The CDR3: CASSEDGSIQETQYF. The DNA of the CDR3 is TGCGCCAGCAGTGAGGACGGTTCTATCCAAGAGACCCAGTACTTC.

Ten or more counts support this clonotype. V usage is TRBV4-2 and J usage is TRBJ2-7; D is unresolved. The germline CDR1 and CDR2 sequences are LGHNA and YNFKEQ. The CDR3 runs 15 residues. The V and J ends lost 1 base and 2 bases respectively, with 12 bases between them. CDR3 residues: CASSQAPGNTYEQYF. As DNA, the CDR3 is TGTGCCAGCAGCCAAGCTCCAGGTAATACCTACGAGCAGTACTTC.

This clonotype was observed at least ten times. The chain uses TRBV7-9 and TRBJ2-5; D not certain. Germline V gene sequence: CDR1 SEHNR, CDR2 FQNEAQ (reference sequence). CDR3 length: 14 residues. V dropped 1 base and J dropped 4 bases, with 10 bases sitting between them. CDR3 nucleotides: TGTGCCAGCAGCTTAGTTGGTAGCAGAGAGACCCAGTACTTC. It encodes CASSLVGSRETQYF.

This clonotype was seen repeatedly, ten times or more. The chain employs TRBV4-3 and TRBJ2-7; 13 bases agree with TRBD2. Germline CDR1 is LGHNA and CDR2 is YSLEER. Germline trimming cut 3 bases from V and 3 bases from J; bases unmatched to any gene: 5. The CDR3 length is 16 residues. The CDR3 protein is CASSHGTSGMNYEQYF. For the CDR3, the DNA is TGCGCCAGCAGCCACGGGACTAGCGGGATGAACTACGAGCAGTACTTC.

This clonotype has at least ten counts. The V and J genes are TRBV29-1 and TRBJ2-5; 10 bases are a match to TRBD1. From germline, CDR1 is SQVTM and CDR2 ANQGSEA. Unmatched junction bases numbered 3, after V lost 5 bases and J lost 0 bases. The CDR3 consists of 14 residues. CDR3 nucleotide sequence: TGCAGCGTTTCGACAGGGGGCTACCAAGAGACCCAGTACTTC. It translates to CSVSTGGYQETQYF.

The sample holds many counts of this clonotype. The chain is built from TRBV10-3 and TRBJ2-2; 9 positions agree with TRBD2. J lost 0 bases, V lost 10 bases, and 9 bases had no gene match. Germline-derived CDR1 and CDR2 are ENHRY and SYGVKD. This CDR3 has 16 amino acids. This CDR3 is CATLPTSGSNTGELFF. The CDR3 region has the DNA TGTGCCACCCTCCCCACTAGCGGGTCGAACACCGGGGAGCTGTTTTTT.

The chain joins TRBV10-3 to TRBJ2-1; D possibly uses TRBD1 or TRBD2 (5 bases each). V lost 4 bases to trimming and J lost 6 bases, with 16 bases between them. This CDR3 contains 15 residues. The V gene's germline CDR1 is ENHRY and CDR2 SYGVKD. The CDR3 sequence is CAISGDWVRGNEQFF. CDR3 DNA: TGTGCCATCAGTGGAGATTGGGTGAGGGGCAATGAGCAGTTCTTC.

This clonotype was seen at least ten times. The chain carries TRBV20-1 and TRBJ1-1; D is unclear. Germline V lookup: CDR1 DFQATT, CDR2 SNEGSKA (reference sequence). Trimming removed 7 bases at V and 2 bases at J, with 8 bases between. This CDR3 is 11 amino acids long. The CDR3 DNA sequence: TGCAGTGTCTGGCCTAACACTGAAGCTTTCTTT. It codes for CSVWPNTEAFF.